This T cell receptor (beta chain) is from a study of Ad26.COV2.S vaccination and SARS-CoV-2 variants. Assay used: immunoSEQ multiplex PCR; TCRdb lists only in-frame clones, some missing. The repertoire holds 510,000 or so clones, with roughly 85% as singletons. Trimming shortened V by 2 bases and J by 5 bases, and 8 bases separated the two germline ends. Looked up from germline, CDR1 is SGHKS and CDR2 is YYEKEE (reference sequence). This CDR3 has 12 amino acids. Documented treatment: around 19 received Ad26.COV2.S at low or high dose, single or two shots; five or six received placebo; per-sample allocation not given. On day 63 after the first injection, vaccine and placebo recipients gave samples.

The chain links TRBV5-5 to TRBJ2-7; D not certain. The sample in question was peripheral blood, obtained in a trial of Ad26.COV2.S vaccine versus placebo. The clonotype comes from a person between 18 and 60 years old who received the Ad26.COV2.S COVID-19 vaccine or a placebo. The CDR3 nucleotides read TGTGCCAGCAGCTTAGGAAACAACGAGCAGTACTTC. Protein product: CASSLGNNEQYF.